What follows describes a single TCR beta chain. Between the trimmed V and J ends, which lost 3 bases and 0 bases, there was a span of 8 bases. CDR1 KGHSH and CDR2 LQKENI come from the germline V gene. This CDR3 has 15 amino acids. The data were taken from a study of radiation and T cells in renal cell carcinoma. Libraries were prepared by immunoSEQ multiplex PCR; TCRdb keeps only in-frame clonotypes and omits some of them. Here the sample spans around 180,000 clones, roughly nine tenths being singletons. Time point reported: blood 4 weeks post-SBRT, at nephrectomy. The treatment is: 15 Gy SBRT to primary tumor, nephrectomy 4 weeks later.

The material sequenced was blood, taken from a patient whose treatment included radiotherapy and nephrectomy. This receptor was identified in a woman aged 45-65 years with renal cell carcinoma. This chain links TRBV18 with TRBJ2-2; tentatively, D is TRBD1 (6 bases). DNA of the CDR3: TGTGCCAGCTCACCCCCAGGGGCGAACACCGGGGAGCTGTTTTTT. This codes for CASSPPGANTGELFF.